The clone carrying this T cell receptor beta chain was observed a handful of times. This sample stems from a study of blood T cell repertoires in COVID-19. At the level of the study: PBMCs, B-cell-depleted T cells, or T cells provided the cDNA or gDNA that made up the material.

V was cut by 6 bases and J by 2 bases, with 5 bases left in between. Germline V gene sequence: CDR1 ENHRY, CDR2 SYGVKD. The CDR3 totals 13 residues. Sequenced by immunoSEQ multiplex PCR; TCRdb stores in-frame clones only, minus some. The repertoire holds roughly 70,000 clones, with 65% to 85% as singletons. The source is a man in his fifties or sixties with COVID-19, enrolled during active disease. The chain links TRBV10-3 to TRBJ1-6; D gene ambiguous. Specimen: peripheral blood. The chain's CDR3 is CAIRDTYNSPLHF. The CDR3 nucleotides read TGTGCCATCAGAGACACCTATAATTCACCCCTCCACTTT.